This paragraph reports one T cell receptor (beta chain). This record comes from a study of post-analysis software for immune sequencing data. The TCR beta cDNA libraries contained unique molecular identifiers. MiXCR was run by TCRdb on the PCR reads, yielding one entry per CDR3 protein. The data show 430,000 or so distinct CDR3 sequences, approximately 42% seen once. The origin of this receptor is a girl aged 2-15 years with multiple sclerosis. The material sequenced was blood.

The CDR3, as DNA: TGTGCCAGCAGTCCCACTTCTAGCGGGAGCGTCAATGAGCAGTACTTC. Protein product: CASSPTSSGSVNEQYF. The chain has TRBV28 and TRBJ2-7; 10 bases are a match to TRBD2. The CDR3 contains 16 residues. With V trimmed by 5 bases and J by 7 bases, 14 bases remained unmatched. CDR1 MDHEN and CDR2 SYDVKM come from the germline V gene.